This entry lists 2 T cell receptor beta chains sequenced from one sample in a study of T cells of healthy individuals (dated by TCRdb to between 2017 and 2018). Library preparation was by 5' RACE. The sample was run on an Illumina MiSeq. TCRdb redid the processing of the public reads, applying fastp at Q25 and MiXCR, and retained in-frame beta chains. Records with the same CDR3 protein are collapsed into one entry carrying the most frequent genes and DNA. For this sample there are tens of thousands of distinct CDR3 sequences; around 16% appear just once. Clones ranked in the top ten supply 4% to 5% of the sample. These TCRs come from a human donor in good health.

This clonotype was seen at least ten times. The J gene is TRBJ1-1, the V gene TRBV29-1; D is possibly TRBD1 (6 bases). Trimming took off 5 bases at V and 0 bases at J, with 10 bases between the two ends. Germline values: CDR1 SQVTM, CDR2 ANQGSEA. This CDR3 is built from 13 residues. The chain's CDR3 is CSVHREMNTEAFF. DNA for the CDR3: TGCAGCGTTCACAGGGAAATGAACACTGAAGCTTTCTTT.

The V gene is TRBV9, the J gene TRBJ2-7, with D perhaps given as TRBD1 or TRBD2 (6 bases each). V was pared by 3 bases and J by 5 bases, with 15 bases between. Germline V gene lookup returns CDR1 SGDLS and CDR2 YYNGEE. The CDR3 runs to 14 residues. The CDR3 protein is CASSEGGQSHEQYF. CDR3 sequence (DNA): TGTGCCAGCAGCGAGGGAGGACAGTCGCACGAGCAGTACTTC.